Listed below are T cell receptor beta chains from one sample, sequenced in a study of T cell repertoires in cytomegalovirus infection. TCRdb re-analysed the reads in MiXCR, keeping a single row per CDR3 protein. Here the sample spans under 50,000 distinct CDR3 sequences, roughly 20% being singletons. Their antigens are not known. Specimen: PBMCs, sequenced either directly or after in vitro stimulation (not recorded which). The receptors stem from a human donor in good health (CMV status not recorded). Some clones in this sample may be carry-over from other donors' samples. Both conserved end residues are part of each CDR3. Each record gives: J gene, D gene, clone size, V gene, CDR3 DNA, CDR3 protein. A D gene is named only where the DNA matches it firmly. Size values are once, few and many counts, or a class for expanded clones, and some rows have none.

TRBJ2-5	-	many	TRBV7-9	TGTGCCAGCAGCTTTCAGCGGTATCAAGAGACCCAGTACTTC	CASSFQRYQETQYF
TRBJ1-5	-	-	TRBV20-1	TGCAGTGCTAGCGTGGGTTCCAATCAGCCCCAGCATTTT	CSASVGSNQPQHF
TRBJ2-1	TRBD1	many	TRBV7-2	TGTGCCAGCAGCTTCGACAGGGGGACCTACAATGAGCAGTTCTTC	CASSFDRGTYNEQFF
TRBJ2-1	-	many	TRBV24-1	TGTGCCACCAGTGTCGTACGGGGGAAACACAATGAGCAGTTCTTC	CATSVVRGKHNEQFF
TRBJ2-4	-	-	TRBV20-1	TGCAGTGCCGGAAGGGGCGCGGCCAAAAACATTCAGTACTTC	CSAGRGAAKNIQYF
TRBJ2-5	TRBD2	many	TRBV6-2/TRBV6-3	TGTGCCAGCGGGGAGGGCCCGGGGACCCAGTACTTC	CASGEGPGTQYF
TRBJ2-3	-	medium-sized	TRBV11-2	TGTGCCAGCAGCTTAGGGGGACTGTATTCCGATACGCAGTATTTT	CASSLGGLYSDTQYF
TRBJ2-1	-	many	TRBV12-3/TRBV12-4	TGTGCCAGCAACACTGGGGGACTTTCCAATGAGCAGTTCTTC	CASNTGGLSNEQFF
TRBJ2-7	-	many	TRBV25-1	TGTGCCAGCAGTGAATTGTACCATGGCGAGCAGTACTTC	CASSELYHGEQYF
TRBJ2-1	-	once	TRBV20-1	TGCAGTGCTGCCTGCGGGGAAAGAGAGCAGTTCTTC	CSAACGEREQFF
TRBJ2-3	TRBD2	few	TRBV7-2	TGTGCCAGCAGCTCTAGCGGGGGGATGGATACGCAGTATTTT	CASSSSGGMDTQYF
TRBJ2-3	-	-	TRBV5-1	TGCGCCAGCACCAAGACAGACGCATCAGATACGCAGTATTTT	CASTKTDASDTQYF
TRBJ2-1	-	-	TRBV20-1	TGCAGTGCTAGGGCAGGACAGGCCGGGGGTGAGCAGTTCTTC	CSARAGQAGGEQFF
TRBJ2-1	-	few	TRBV10-3	TGTGCCATCAGTGGGGTAGGGGCCAATGAGCAGTTCTTC	CAISGVGANEQFF
TRBJ2-7	TRBD2	-	TRBV30	TGTGCCTGGAGTACTAGCGGGAGCGCCTACGAGCAGTACTTC	CAWSTSGSAYEQYF
TRBJ1-5	-	-	TRBV20-1	TGCAGTGCTAGAGACAGCCGGGGTCAGCCCCAGCATTTT	CSARDSRGQPQHF
TRBJ1-6	-	-	TRBV6-6	TGTGCCAGCAGTTACCGGGCGGATTCACCCCTCCACTTT	CASSYRADSPLHF
TRBJ2-1	-	-	TRBV5-8	TGTGCCAGCAGTCCCCGGCGGGACACCTCCTACAATGAGCAGTTCTTC	CASSPRRDTSYNEQFF
TRBJ2-1	TRBD2	-	TRBV30	TGTGCTTCTGCCTCGGTCGGGACTAGAAGGAATGAGCAGTTCTTC	CASASVGTRRNEQFF
TRBJ2-1	TRBD2	few	TRBV24-1	TGTGCCACCAGTGATTCGACAGTTCCCGGGACTAGCGGGAGTACCCATGAGCAGTTCTTC	CATSDSTVPGTSGSTHEQFF
TRBJ2-1	-	few	TRBV5-1	TGCGCCAGCAGCCAGGGGAACAATGAGCAGTTCTTC	CASSQGNNEQFF
TRBJ2-2	-	-	TRBV24-1	TGTGCCACCAGTGATTTGGGGGGCACAAACACCGGGGAGCTGTTTTTT	CATSDLGGTNTGELFF
TRBJ2-7	TRBD1	few	TRBV7-9	TGTGCCAGCAGCTCACGGACAGGGGGCTACGAGCAGTACTTC	CASSSRTGGYEQYF
TRBJ2-1	TRBD2	many	TRBV5-1	TGCGCCAGCAGCCCACGGACTAGCGGGAACAATGAGCAGTTCTTC	CASSPRTSGNNEQFF
TRBJ2-1	TRBD1	few	TRBV14	TGTGCCAGCAGCCGTGTGACAGGGGATGAGCAGTTCTTC	CASSRVTGDEQFF
TRBJ2-1	-	-	TRBV4-1	TGCGCCAGCAGCCAAGGTGCACTTTCCTACAATGAGCAGTTCTTC	CASSQGALSYNEQFF
TRBJ2-1	TRBD2	many	TRBV7-9	TGTGCCAGCAGCCAACACGGACTAGAGGGCTACAATGAGCAGTTCTTC	CASSQHGLEGYNEQFF
TRBJ1-2	TRBD1	-	TRBV20-1	TGCAGTGCTAGACGGACAGGGCAGAACTATGGCTACACCTTC	CSARRTGQNYGYTF
TRBJ2-5	-	few	TRBV12-3/TRBV12-4	TGTGCCAGCAGGACGGGACCTTGGGAGACCCAGTACTTC	CASRTGPWETQYF
TRBJ2-5	TRBD2	many	TRBV7-9	TGTGCCAGCAGGAGACCGGGACTAGCGGGAGATCGGGAGACCCAGTACTTC	CASRRPGLAGDRETQYF
TRBJ1-5	-	-	TRBV19	TGTGCCAGTAGTTCCGCAAAACCCGAGCCCCAGCATTTT	CASSSAKPEPQHF
TRBJ2-1	-	-	TRBV11-3	TGTGCCAGCAGCCTAGGCGGAGCGGGTCACAATGAGCAGTTCTTC	CASSLGGAGHNEQFF
TRBJ2-3	-	many	TRBV7-2	TGTGCCAGCAGCTTAGAGGCGGGAGATACGCAGTATTTT	CASSLEAGDTQYF
TRBJ2-1	TRBD1	-	TRBV19	TGTGCCAGTAGCGACAGGGACAATGAGCAGTTCTTC	CASSDRDNEQFF
TRBJ1-6	-	many	TRBV7-8	TGTGCCAGCAGCTTAGTGGGCTATAATTCACCCCTCCACTTT	CASSLVGYNSPLHF
TRBJ2-7	-	-	TRBV2	TGTGCCAGCAGGGGGAACGAGCAGTACTTC	CASRGNEQYF
TRBJ1-3	-	-	TRBV5-3	TGTGCCAGCAGTCTTCCGGGGTTCGGAAACACCATATATTTT	CASSLPGFGNTIYF
TRBJ2-5	-	few	TRBV2	TGTGCCAGCCCTTACGGGACAACCGGAGCAGAGACCCAGTACTTC	CASPYGTTGAETQYF
TRBJ1-4	-	-	TRBV5-1	TGCGCCAGCAGCTTCTCAGCGACAGGACCTAATGAAAAACTGTTTTTT	CASSFSATGPNEKLFF
TRBJ2-7	-	-	TRBV12-3/TRBV12-4	TGTGCCAGCAGTTTACAGAAGAGATACGAGCAGTACTTC	CASSLQKRYEQYF
TRBJ2-1	-	many	TRBV6-2/TRBV6-3	TGTGCCAGCAGCCCCTTGGGGGAGGCCTACAATGAGCAGTTCTTC	CASSPLGEAYNEQFF
TRBJ1-2	-	-	TRBV28	TGTGCCACCCATTTCCTGAACTATGGCTACACCTTC	CATHFLNYGYTF
TRBJ1-1	TRBD1	-	TRBV5-5	TGTGCCAGCAGCTCGACAGGGCATGAAATAGGAGCTTTCTTT	CASSSTGHEIGAFF
TRBJ2-1	TRBD2	-	TRBV7-2	TGTGCCAGCAGCTTCGGGGGGGCAATGATCTACAATGAGCAGTTCTTC	CASSFGGAMIYNEQFF
TRBJ1-1	-	-	TRBV6-2/TRBV6-3	TGTGCCAGCAGTCCCAGGAACACTGAAGCTTTCTTT	CASSPRNTEAFF
TRBJ1-5	-	few	TRBV5-4	TGTGCCAGCAGCACCGGGGACCCCCGATATAGCAATCAGCCCCAGCATTTT	CASSTGDPRYSNQPQHF
TRBJ2-1	TRBD1	medium-sized	TRBV15	TGTGCCACCAGCGGAAAAGGACAGGGGTCATACAATGAGCAGTTCTTC	CATSGKGQGSYNEQFF
TRBJ2-2	-	-	TRBV7-9	TGTGCCACCGCCTTAGGTGGGCCTCCCGGGGAGCTGTTTTTT	CATALGGPPGELFF
TRBJ2-3	-	few	TRBV6-6	TGTGCCAGCAGTTACTCTGGGGATACGCAGTATTTT	CASSYSGDTQYF
TRBJ2-1	-	many	TRBV5-5	TGTGCCAGCAGCTCCTTATACAATGAGCAGTTCTTC	CASSSLYNEQFF
TRBJ1-4	-	few	TRBV12-3/TRBV12-4	TGTGCCAGCAGTTCCGTATCCACAACTAATGAAAAACTGTTTTTT	CASSSVSTTNEKLFF
TRBJ2-1	-	-	TRBV6-2/TRBV6-3	TGTGCCAGCAGCGCAGGGGAAGGGTATGAGCAGTTCTTC	CASSAGEGYEQFF